The 14 T cell receptor beta chains below come from one sample, sequenced in a study of blood T cell repertoires in COVID-19. The method was immunoSEQ multiplex PCR; TCRdb's version includes in-frame clones alone and lacks a portion of them. The sample lists about 240,000 clones, around 86% seen once, with more than 8.5% in the top ten. Sequencing was done on a sample of peripheral blood. The receptor set was obtained from a woman aged 50 to 65 with COVID-19, enrolled during active disease.

The chain uses TRBV6-4 and TRBJ2-1; 8 bases agree with TRBD2. Looked up from germline, CDR1 is MRHNA and CDR2 is SNTAGT. The ends lost 3 bases at V and 5 bases at J; junction bases unmatched: 3. The CDR3 extends over 14 amino acids. The CDR3 coding sequence is TGTGCCAGCAGTGAACTAGCGGCCGACAATGAGCAGTTCTTC. Protein: CASSELAADNEQFF.

The chain combines TRBV19 with TRBJ1-5; D not resolved. Trimming shortened V by 7 bases and J by 5 bases, and 9 bases separated the two germline ends. In germline, CDR1 is LNHDA, CDR2 SQIVND (reference sequence). The CDR3 covers 12 residues. The chain's CDR3 is CASKQADQPQHF. As DNA, the CDR3 is TGTGCCAGTAAGCAGGCCGATCAGCCCCAGCATTTT.

V is TRBV5-1 and J is TRBJ1-1; D is perhaps TRBD1 (5 bases). The germline gives CDR1 SGHRS, CDR2 YFSETQ. The length of the CDR3 is 15 residues. V lost 2 bases to trimming and J lost 0 bases, with 11 bases between them. Written as DNA, the CDR3 is TGCGCCAGCAGCTTTGGGGGGACCATGAACACTGAAGCTTTCTTT. Translation gives CASSFGGTMNTEAFF.

This chain uses TRBV24-1 with TRBJ2-2, with 9 bases aligning to TRBD2. V was clipped by 5 bases and J by 5 bases; unmatched bases: 8. The CDR3 length is 16 residues. Per germline, CDR1 KGHDR and CDR2 SFDVKD. CDR3 amino acids: CATSAYSGGWTGELFF. CDR3 nucleotides: TGTGCCACCAGTGCCTATAGCGGGGGCTGGACCGGGGAGCTGTTTTTT.

The rearrangement links TRBV10-1 to TRBJ2-2; TRBD2 agrees at 8 bases. Germline V gene lookup returns CDR1 WNHNN and CDR2 SYGVQD (reference sequence). CDR3 length: 17 residues. V was pared by 2 bases and J by 1 base, with 6 bases of the junction left unmatched. Here the CDR3 DNA reads TGCGCCAGCAGTGAGAGGCGGCTAGCGGGGAACACCGGGGAGCTGTTTTTT. It encodes CASSERRLAGNTGELFF.

V usage is TRBV5-6 and J usage is TRBJ2-4; D is undetermined. V lost 6 bases and J lost 4, with 11 bases in between. This CDR3 comprises 13 residues. Germline lookup yields CDR1 SGHDT and CDR2 YYEEEE. CDR3 sequence (DNA): TGTGCCAGCACCCACAGCAGAAAAAACATTCAGTACTTC. Its protein is CASTHSRKNIQYF.

Note on this clone: One end of the junction is discordant with germline, which a read error may explain. The V call is TRBV15, the J call TRBJ1-5, with TRBD1 matching over 9 bases. Germline V lookup: CDR1 LNHNV, CDR2 YYDKDF (reference sequence). This CDR3 region has 15 residues. In nucleotides, the CDR3 is TGTGCCACCAGCGGAGACAGGGGGAACGATCAGCCCCAGCATTTT. It yields the protein CATSGDRGNDQPQHF.

A single count supports this clone. This sequence joins TRBV19 and TRBJ2-1; 8 nucleotides match TRBD1. The trim removed 3 bases at V and 0 bases at J, leaving 7 bases unmatched. Per the germline V gene, CDR1 is LNHDA and CDR2 is SQIVND (reference sequence). This CDR3 is 17 amino acids long. The CDR3 bases are TGTGCCAGTAGTATTGGCAGGGGGCCGAGCTCCTACAATGAGCAGTTCTTC. This translates into CASSIGRGPSSYNEQFF.

The chain joins TRBV11-2 to TRBJ2-7; D is undetermined. Trimming pared 4 bases from V and 0 bases from J, leaving 10 bases between. Germline CDR1 reads SGHAT; CDR2 reads FQNNGV. The CDR3 is 14 residues long. The CDR3 sequence: CASSSGLSSYEQYV. In DNA, the CDR3 is TGTGCCAGCAGCTCTGGGCTTAGCTCCTACGAGCAGTACGTC.

The chain combines TRBV5-4 with TRBJ1-1, with TRBD1 as a possible D gene (6 bases). Trimming took off 6 bases at V and 2 bases at J, with 11 bases between the two ends. The CDR3 has 13 amino acids. CDR1 and CDR2 from the germline V gene are SGHNT and YYREEE (reference sequence). CDR3 bases: TGTGCCAGCAACACAGGGAAAAACACTGAAGCTTTCTTT. Amino acid sequence: CASNTGKNTEAFF.

The chain is built from TRBV10-2 and TRBJ2-5; TRBD2 agrees at 10 bases. This CDR3 spans 13 amino acids. With 6 bases clipped from V and 2 bases from J, the junction kept 0 bases outside the gene matches. From germline, CDR1 is WSHSY and CDR2 SAAADI. Here the CDR3 reads CASRLAGQETQYF. CDR3 bases: TGCGCCAGCAGACTAGCGGGGCAAGAGACCCAGTACTTC.

This clone was observed once. The rearrangement links TRBV5-6 to TRBJ1-2; D is uncertain. Between the trimmed V and J ends, which lost 4 bases and 6 bases, there was a span of 16 bases. Germline CDR1 and CDR2: SGHDT and YYEEEE. The length of the CDR3 is 14 residues. The CDR3 here is CASSPDVHGDGYTF. The CDR3, as DNA: TGTGCCAGCAGCCCCGATGTACACGGAGATGGCTACACCTTC.

The chain carries TRBV6-5 and TRBJ1-1; 9 nucleotides line up with TRBD1. The CDR3 consists of 15 residues. Germline V gene data show CDR1 as MNHEY and CDR2 as SVGAGI. With V trimmed by 4 bases and J by 7 bases, 10 bases remained unmatched. The CDR3 is CASSSGTGTDNEAFF. The CDR3 region has the DNA TGTGCCAGCAGTTCTGGGACAGGGACTGATAATGAAGCTTTCTTT.

The gene calls are TRBV21-1 and TRBJ2-7; no check of the table's D call, TRBD2, against the DNA was made. TRBV21-1 corresponds to a pseudogene. The CDR3 is 12 residues long. The CDR3 protein is CASSKVCNEQYV. The CDR3 DNA is TGTGCCAGCAGCAAAGTTTGTAACGAGCAGTACGTC.